Listed below are T cell receptor beta chains from one sample, sequenced in a study of T cells in Graves' hyperthyroidism and ophthalmopathy. TCRdb called the multiplex PCR reads again in MiXCR, with one record for every CDR3 protein. The data contain approximately 400,000 distinct CDR3 sequences, 15% to 20% of them singletons. Sequencing was done on a sample of blood. The receptors derive from a woman between 18 and 30 years old with Graves' hyperthyroidism. The CDR3 runs from the conserved cysteine through the conserved F or W. D genes are given only for firm matches. Rows may omit the clone size; those that give it use once, few, many or a size class.

D: NA; J: TRBJ1-5; size: many; V: TRBV20-1; CDR3: CSASPVPQDQPQHF; DNA: TGCAGTGCTTCCCCGGTCCCTCAGGATCAGCCCCAGCATTTT
D: TRBD1; J: TRBJ1-2; size: many; V: TRBV6-1; CDR3: CASSQGRDSLLYGYTF; DNA: TGTGCCAGCAGTCAGGGACGGGACAGCTTACTTTATGGCTACACCTTC
D: TRBD1; J: TRBJ2-2; size: NA; V: TRBV24-1; CDR3: CATSDLRDSGELFF; DNA: TGTGCCACCAGTGATTTGAGGGACAGCGGGGAGCTGTTTTTT
D: TRBD1; J: TRBJ2-7; size: NA; V: TRBV12-3/TRBV12-4; CDR3: CASRGQILYEQYF; DNA: TGTGCCAGCAGGGGACAGATTCTCTACGAGCAGTACTTC
D: TRBD1; J: TRBJ1-1; size: many; V: TRBV12-3/TRBV12-4; CDR3: CASSTGDRGNTEAFF; DNA: TGTGCCAGCAGTACAGGGGATCGAGGGAACACTGAAGCTTTCTTT
D: NA; J: TRBJ1-5; size: many; V: TRBV12-3/TRBV12-4; CDR3: CASSRGNQPQHF; DNA: TGTGCCAGCAGTAGGGGGAATCAGCCCCAGCATTTT
D: NA; J: TRBJ2-7; size: many; V: TRBV14; CDR3: CASSQGSHSFSYEQYF; DNA: TGTGCCAGCAGCCAAGGATCCCACAGCTTCTCCTACGAGCAGTACTTC
D: NA; J: TRBJ2-6; size: many; V: TRBV5-6; CDR3: CASSARTWANVLTF; DNA: TGTGCCAGCAGCGCGCGGACCTGGGCCAACGTCCTGACTTTC
D: NA; J: TRBJ2-5; size: NA; V: TRBV5-1; CDR3: CASSLESVQETQYF; DNA: TGCGCCAGCAGCTTGGAATCGGTTCAAGAGACCCAGTACTTC
D: TRBD1; J: TRBJ1-2; size: many; V: TRBV20-1; CDR3: CSARTPDRTYGYTF; DNA: TGCAGTGCTAGGACCCCGGACAGGACCTATGGCTACACCTTC
D: TRBD1; J: TRBJ1-1; size: many; V: TRBV6-2/TRBV6-3; CDR3: CASRPTPGQGSTEAFF; DNA: TGTGCCAGCAGACCCACCCCGGGACAGGGGTCTACTGAAGCTTTCTTT
D: TRBD2; J: TRBJ2-5; size: few; V: TRBV4-1; CDR3: CASSQELRGGPFRETQYF; DNA: TGCGCCAGCAGCCAAGAATTGCGGGGGGGCCCTTTTAGGGAGACCCAGTACTTC
D: TRBD2; J: TRBJ2-2; size: many; V: TRBV6-1; CDR3: CASSEKLAGAGELFF; DNA: TGTGCCAGCAGTGAAAAACTAGCGGGAGCCGGGGAGCTGTTTTTT
D: TRBD2; J: TRBJ2-7; size: many; V: TRBV6-1; CDR3: CASSPLWGGSYEQYF; DNA: TGTGCCAGCAGTCCCTTGTGGGGGGGCTCCTACGAGCAGTACTTC
D: NA; J: TRBJ2-4; size: NA; V: TRBV11-3; CDR3: CASSPDSRQNIQYF; DNA: TGTGCCAGCAGCCCGGACTCTCGGCAAAACATTCAGTACTTC
D: TRBD2; J: TRBJ2-3; size: many; V: TRBV20-1; CDR3: CSARDEAGGETDTQYF; DNA: TGCAGTGCTAGGGACGAGGCGGGGGGTGAGACAGATACGCAGTATTTT
D: TRBD2; J: TRBJ2-5; size: few; V: TRBV3-1; CDR3: CASSHYSGGQETQYF; DNA: TGTGCCAGCAGCCATTATAGCGGGGGACAAGAGACCCAGTACTTC
D: NA; J: TRBJ2-3; size: many; V: TRBV19; CDR3: CATRQRTSTDTQYF; DNA: TGTGCCACCCGACAGAGAACTAGCACAGATACGCAGTATTTT
D: NA; J: TRBJ2-2; size: many; V: TRBV10-3; CDR3: CAISGPKGANTGELFF; DNA: TGTGCCATCAGTGGGCCTAAGGGGGCGAACACCGGGGAGCTGTTTTTT
D: NA; J: TRBJ1-2; size: NA; V: TRBV6-1; CDR3: CASSITYYGYTF; DNA: TGTGCCAGCAGCATCACCTACTATGGTTACACCTTC
D: TRBD2; J: TRBJ2-2; size: NA; V: TRBV2; CDR3: CASMRASGRARELFF; DNA: TGTGCCAGTATGCGGGCTAGCGGACGCGCCCGGGAGCTGTTTTTT
D: TRBD1; J: TRBJ2-1; size: many; V: TRBV20-1; CDR3: CSARPMGTGGFWDEQFF; DNA: TGCAGTGCTAGGCCGATGGGGACAGGGGGCTTTTGGGATGAGCAGTTCTTC
D: TRBD1; J: TRBJ1-1; size: many; V: TRBV20-1; CDR3: CSARSNRGWLRNTEAFF; DNA: TGCAGTGCTAGATCAAACAGGGGGTGGTTAAGGAACACTGAAGCTTTCTTT
D: NA; J: TRBJ1-2; size: many; V: TRBV20-1; CDR3: CSALFREVYGYTF; DNA: TGCAGTGCCCTTTTTAGGGAGGTCTATGGCTACACCTTC
D: TRBD1; J: TRBJ2-5; size: many; V: TRBV24-1; CDR3: CATRSGTGEYEETQYF; DNA: TGTGCCACCAGGTCCGGGACAGGGGAGTATGAAGAGACCCAGTACTTC
D: NA; J: TRBJ2-5; size: many; V: TRBV29-1; CDR3: CSATPTGLKTQYF; DNA: TGCAGCGCCACCCCTACAGGGTTGAAGACCCAGTACTTC
D: NA; J: TRBJ2-7; size: many; V: TRBV20-1; CDR3: CSALGRVSEQYF; DNA: TGCAGTGCTCTGGGCCGGGTGAGCGAGCAGTACTTC
D: NA; J: TRBJ1-1; size: many; V: TRBV14; CDR3: CASSAFRAGVNTEAFF; DNA: TGTGCCAGCAGTGCCTTTCGGGCAGGGGTCAACACTGAAGCTTTCTTT
D: TRBD1; J: TRBJ1-6; size: many; V: TRBV6-5; CDR3: CASSYSQAGGNSPLHF; DNA: TGTGCCAGCAGTTACTCGCAGGCAGGGGGGAATTCACCCCTCCACTTT
D: TRBD1; J: TRBJ1-2; size: NA; V: TRBV12-3/TRBV12-4; CDR3: CASSGTAIRYGYTF; DNA: TGTGCCAGCAGTGGGACAGCCATCCGGTATGGCTACACCTTC
D: TRBD1; J: TRBJ1-1; size: many; V: TRBV14; CDR3: CASSQAGGGEAFF; DNA: TGTGCCAGCAGCCAAGCAGGGGGCGGTGAAGCTTTCTTT
D: TRBD2; J: TRBJ2-2; size: NA; V: TRBV5-1; CDR3: CASSRTSSNTGELFF; DNA: TGCGCCAGCAGCCGGACTAGCTCGAACACCGGGGAGCTGTTTTTT
D: NA; J: TRBJ2-7; size: NA; V: TRBV7-2; CDR3: CASSPRGPKYYEQYF; DNA: TGTGCCAGCAGCCCAAGGGGCCCCAAATACTACGAGCAGTACTTC
D: NA; J: TRBJ1-2; size: many; V: TRBV28; CDR3: CASSSPGGRSGYTF; DNA: TGTGCCAGCAGTTCCCCAGGAGGACGGAGCGGCTACACCTTC
D: NA; J: TRBJ2-7; size: NA; V: TRBV6-2/TRBV6-3; CDR3: CASSTPKWTGGKSYEQCF; DNA: TGTGCTAGCAGTACCCCTAAGTGGACGGGGGGCAAGAGCTACGAGCAGTGCTTC
D: TRBD1; J: TRBJ1-2; size: many; V: TRBV5-1; CDR3: CASSLAGQPRPDYGYTF; DNA: TGCGCCAGCAGCTTGGCGGGACAGCCCCGACCAGACTATGGCTACACCTTC
D: TRBD1; J: TRBJ1-2; size: NA; V: TRBV28; CDR3: CASSLWDRGGHYGYTF; DNA: TGTGCCAGCAGTTTATGGGACAGGGGAGGTCACTATGGCTACACCTTC
D: TRBD1; J: TRBJ2-7; size: many; V: TRBV7-3; CDR3: CASSLQDRGNYEQYF; DNA: TGTGCCAGCAGCCTCCAGGACAGGGGGAACTACGAGCAGTACTTC
D: TRBD1; J: TRBJ1-2; size: many; V: TRBV9; CDR3: CASSALQGAKGYTF; DNA: TGTGCCAGCAGCGCCTTACAGGGGGCGAAAGGCTACACCTTC
D: NA; J: TRBJ2-3; size: few; V: TRBV20-1; CDR3: CSEEGSTDTQYF; DNA: TGCAGTGAGGAGGGGAGCACAGATACGCAGTATTTT
D: NA; J: TRBJ2-2; size: NA; V: TRBV28; CDR3: CASSLRRPGELFF; DNA: TGTGCCAGCAGTTTAAGGCGACCCGGGGAGCTGTTTTTT
D: TRBD1; J: TRBJ2-5; size: many; V: TRBV27; CDR3: CASSPTGGAGETQYF; DNA: TGTGCCAGCAGTCCGACAGGGGGCGCGGGGGAGACCCAGTACTTC
D: NA; J: TRBJ1-1; size: few; V: TRBV3-1; CDR3: CASSQGLTGTNTEAFF; DNA: TGTGCCAGCAGCCAAGGTCTAACAGGGACGAACACTGAAGCTTTCTTT
D: NA; J: TRBJ2-7; size: few; V: TRBV6-1; CDR3: CATLGNSYEQYF; DNA: TGTGCCACACTCGGAAATTCCTACGAGCAGTACTTC
D: NA; J: TRBJ1-1; size: many; V: TRBV15; CDR3: CATSRDLGRLINTEAFF; DNA: TGTGCCACCAGCAGAGATCTAGGACGGCTTATTAACACTGAAGCTTTCTTT